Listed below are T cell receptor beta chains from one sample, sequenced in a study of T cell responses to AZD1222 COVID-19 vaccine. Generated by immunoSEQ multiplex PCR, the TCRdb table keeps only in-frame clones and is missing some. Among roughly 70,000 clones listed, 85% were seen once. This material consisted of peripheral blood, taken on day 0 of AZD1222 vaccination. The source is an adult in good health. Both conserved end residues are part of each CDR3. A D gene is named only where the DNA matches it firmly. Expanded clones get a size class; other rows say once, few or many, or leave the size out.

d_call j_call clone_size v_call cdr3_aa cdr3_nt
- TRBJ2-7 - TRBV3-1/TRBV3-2 CASSPARYYEQYF TGTGCCAGCAGCCCAGCGCGGTACTACGAGCAGTACTTC
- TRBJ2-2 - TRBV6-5 CASSYGLNTGELFF TGTGCCAGCAGTTACGGCTTGAACACCGGGGAGCTGTTTTTT
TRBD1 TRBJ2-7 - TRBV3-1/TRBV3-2 CASSRTCDRGICEQYF TGTGCCAGCAGCCGAACTTGCGACAGGGGCATATGCGAGCAGTACTTC
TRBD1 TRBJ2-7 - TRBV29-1 CSVESDRGTNEQYF TGCAGCGTTGAATCGGACAGGGGTACAAACGAGCAGTACTTC
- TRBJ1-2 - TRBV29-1 CSVEPLSGDTKNYGYTF TGCAGCGTTGAGCCCCTTTCAGGTGACACAAAGAACTATGGCTACACCTTC
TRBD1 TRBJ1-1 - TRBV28 CASWGTGVHTEAFF TGTGCCAGCTGGGGGACAGGGGTACATACTGAAGCTTTCTTT
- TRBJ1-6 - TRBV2 CASSSVLLGSPLHF TGTGCCAGCAGTAGCGTACTGTTGGGCTCACCCCTCCACTTT
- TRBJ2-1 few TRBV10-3 CAIREPGTATSEQFF TGTGCCATTAGAGAGCCCGGGACTGCAACTAGTGAGCAGTTCTTC
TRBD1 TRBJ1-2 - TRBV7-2 CASSLTGLYGYTF TGTGCCAGCAGCTTGACAGGGCTCTATGGCTACACCTTC
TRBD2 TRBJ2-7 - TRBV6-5 CASSYSVTGGAYEQYF TGTGCCAGCAGTTACTCGGTTACCGGGGGGGCCTACGAGCAGTACTTC
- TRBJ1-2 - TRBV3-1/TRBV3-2 CASSQEWTVGYTF TGTGCCAGCAGCCAAGAGTGGACGGTAGGCTACACCTTC
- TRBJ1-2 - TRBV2 CASSEGGSLNYGYTF TGTGCCAGCAGTGAGGGGGGCAGCCTTAACTATGGCTACACCTTC
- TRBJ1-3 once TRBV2 CASSYADTIYF TGTGCCAGCAGTTATGCTGACACCATATATTTT
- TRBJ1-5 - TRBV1 CTSSQDSPPLRSQPQHF TGCACCAGCAGCCAAGATAGCCCCCCCCTAAGGAGTCAGCCCCAGCATTTT
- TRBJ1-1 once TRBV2 CASSAYALGNTEAFF TGTGCCAGCAGTGCTTACGCCCTTGGGAATACTGAAGCTTTCTTT
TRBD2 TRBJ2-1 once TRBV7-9 CASSLLAGVIDEQFF TGTGCCAGCAGCCTCCTAGCGGGGGTCATAGATGAGCAGTTCTTC
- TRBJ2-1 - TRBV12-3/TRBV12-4 CASTGWRYNEQFF TGTGCCAGCACGGGTTGGCGTTACAATGAGCAGTTCTTC
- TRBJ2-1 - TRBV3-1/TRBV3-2 CASSPGRIDSRTYNEQFF TGTGCCAGCAGCCCTGGACGGATCGACAGTAGGACCTACAATGAGCAGTTCTTC